The 5 T cell receptor beta chains reported below all come from one sample, sequenced in a study of OX40 agonist ivuxolimab in advanced cancers. Sequencing was performed with immunoSEQ multiplex PCR; in TCRdb, only in-frame clones are kept and a portion is missing. Of approximately 50,000 clones in the sample, around nine tenths were seen once. Sequencing was performed on CD4+ or CD8+ T cells sorted from blood, taken in a trial of the OX40 agonist ivuxolimab. Source of these receptors: an adult with an advanced solid tumor such as melanoma, head and neck, liver or kidney cancer.

The J gene is TRBJ2-1, the V gene TRBV14, with D possibly TRBD2 on 5 matching bases. Germline V lookup: CDR1 SGHDN, CDR2 FVKESK. With 2 bases removed from V and 6 bases from J, the gap between germline ends came to 14 bases. The CDR3 has 15 amino acids. The CDR3 DNA sequence: TGTGCCAGCAGCCAAAGGCGCGCGGGTTCCAATGAGCAGTTCTTC. Translating it yields CASSQRRAGSNEQFF.

This chain uses TRBV11-1 with TRBJ2-7; TRBD2 matches 11 bases. With 6 bases clipped from V and 0 bases from J, the junction kept 4 bases outside the gene matches. CDR3 length equals 15 residues. Germline-derived CDR1 and CDR2 are SGHAT and FQDESV (reference sequence). CDR3 sequence reads: CASRATSGSSYEQYF. The CDR3 nucleotides are TGTGCCAGCAGGGCCACTAGCGGGAGCTCCTACGAGCAGTACTTC.

The J gene is TRBJ2-7, the V gene TRBV7-9; D is unresolved. The V gene's germline CDR1 is SEHNR and CDR2 FQNEAQ (reference sequence). The CDR3 is 15 amino acids. V dropped 5 bases and J dropped 3 bases, with 17 bases sitting between them. CDR3: CASSPTWSGFYEQYF. CDR3 DNA: TGTGCCAGCAGCCCAACGTGGTCCGGATTCTACGAGCAGTACTTC.

In this sample, this clone turned up a few times. This chain connects TRBV2 to TRBJ2-1, with D maybe TRBD2 (5 bases). The germline V gene has CDR1 SNHLY and CDR2 FYNNEI. V was trimmed by 5 bases and J by 9 bases, leaving 14 bases between them. This CDR3 has 13 residues. As DNA, the CDR3 is TGTGCCAGCAGTCGCGGGTCCCACGGTGAGCAGTTCTTC. Translating it yields CASSRGSHGEQFF.

The chain is built from TRBV5-5 and TRBJ2-7, with 8 bases aligning to TRBD1. The V segment lost 0 bases and the J segment 6 bases; nucleotides outside the gene matches: 14. From germline, CDR1 is SGHKS and CDR2 YYEKEE (reference sequence). CDR3 length: 17 amino acids. CDR3 sequence: CASSLVGQGAFLVEQYF. In nucleotides, the CDR3 is TGTGCCAGCAGCTTGGTGGGGCAGGGGGCCTTTCTGGTCGAGCAGTACTTC.